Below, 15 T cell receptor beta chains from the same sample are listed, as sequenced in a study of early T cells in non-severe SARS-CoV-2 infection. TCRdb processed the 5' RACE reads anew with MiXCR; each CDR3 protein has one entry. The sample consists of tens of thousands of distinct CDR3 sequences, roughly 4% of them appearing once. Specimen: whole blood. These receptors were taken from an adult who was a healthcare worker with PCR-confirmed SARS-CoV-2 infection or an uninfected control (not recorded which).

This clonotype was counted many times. Here the CDR3 reads CASSPLQTNEKLFF. The CDR3 coding sequence is TGTGCCAGCTCACCTCTCCAAACTAATGAAAAACTGTTTTTT. This chain uses TRBV18 with TRBJ1-4; no firm D call. Trimming cost V 3 bases and J 1 base, with 6 bases left between them. The CDR3 spans 14 residues. The germline CDR1 and CDR2 sequences are KGHSH and LQKENI.

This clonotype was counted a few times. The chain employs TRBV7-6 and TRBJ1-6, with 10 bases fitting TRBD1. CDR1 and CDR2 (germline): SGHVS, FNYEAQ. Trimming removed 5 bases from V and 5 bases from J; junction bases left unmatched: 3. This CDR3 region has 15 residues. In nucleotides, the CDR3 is TGTGCCAGCAGCGTCGGGACAGGGGATAATTCACCCCTCCACTTT. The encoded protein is CASSVGTGDNSPLHF.

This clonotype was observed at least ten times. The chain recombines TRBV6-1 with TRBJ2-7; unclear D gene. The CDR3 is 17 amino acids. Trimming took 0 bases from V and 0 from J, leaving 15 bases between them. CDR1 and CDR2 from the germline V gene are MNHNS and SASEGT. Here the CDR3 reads CASSEAVWGVSSYEQYF. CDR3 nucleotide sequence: TGTGCCAGCAGTGAAGCAGTGTGGGGTGTAAGCTCCTACGAGCAGTACTTC.

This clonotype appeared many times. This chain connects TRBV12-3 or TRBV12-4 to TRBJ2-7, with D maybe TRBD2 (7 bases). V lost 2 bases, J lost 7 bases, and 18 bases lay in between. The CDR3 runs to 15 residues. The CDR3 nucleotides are TGTGCCAGCAGTTTACGACTGGCGGGGGCTGGGGAGCAGTACTTC. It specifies CASSLRLAGAGEQYF.

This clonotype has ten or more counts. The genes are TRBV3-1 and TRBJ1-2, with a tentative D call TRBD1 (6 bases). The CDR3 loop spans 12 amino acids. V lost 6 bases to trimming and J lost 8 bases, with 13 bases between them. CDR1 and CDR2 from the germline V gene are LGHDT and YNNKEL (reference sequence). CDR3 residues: CASRLQGKGYTF. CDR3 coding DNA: TGTGCCAGCAGGCTCCAGGGGAAAGGCTACACCTTC.

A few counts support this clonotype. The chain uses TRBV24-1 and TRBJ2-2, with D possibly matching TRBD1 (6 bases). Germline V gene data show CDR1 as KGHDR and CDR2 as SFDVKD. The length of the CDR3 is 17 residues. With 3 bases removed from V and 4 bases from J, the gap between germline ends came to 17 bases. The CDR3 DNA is TGTGCCACCAGTGATCCAAGGCAGGGGTCGGGCACCGGGGAGCTGTTTTTT. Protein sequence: CATSDPRQGSGTGELFF.

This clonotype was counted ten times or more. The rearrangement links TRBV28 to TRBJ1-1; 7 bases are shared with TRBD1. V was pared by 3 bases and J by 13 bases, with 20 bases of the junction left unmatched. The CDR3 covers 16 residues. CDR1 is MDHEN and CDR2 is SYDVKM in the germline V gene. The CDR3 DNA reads TGTGCCAGCAGTTTTCCCGGGACAGTCTATCGCATTGGGCTTTTCTTT. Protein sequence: CASSFPGTVYRIGLFF.

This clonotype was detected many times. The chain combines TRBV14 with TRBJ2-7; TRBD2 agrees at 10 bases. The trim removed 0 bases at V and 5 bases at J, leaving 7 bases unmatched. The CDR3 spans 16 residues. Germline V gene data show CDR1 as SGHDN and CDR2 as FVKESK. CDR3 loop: CASSQDPTSGIDEQYF. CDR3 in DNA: TGTGCCAGCAGCCAAGACCCCACTAGCGGGATCGACGAGCAGTACTTC.

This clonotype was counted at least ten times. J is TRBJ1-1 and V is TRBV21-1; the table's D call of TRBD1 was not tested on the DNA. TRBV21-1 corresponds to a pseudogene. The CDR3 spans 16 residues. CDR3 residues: CASSKGDGHQNTEAFF. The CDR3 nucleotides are TGTGCCAGCAGCAAAGGAGACGGACACCAGAACACTGAAGCTTTCTTT.

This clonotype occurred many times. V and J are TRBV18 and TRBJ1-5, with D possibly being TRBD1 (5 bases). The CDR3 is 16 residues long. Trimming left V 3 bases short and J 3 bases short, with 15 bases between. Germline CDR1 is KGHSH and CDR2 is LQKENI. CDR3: CASSPGGGRSNQPQHF. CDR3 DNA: TGTGCCAGCTCACCCGGCGGGGGTAGATCCAATCAGCCCCAGCATTTT.

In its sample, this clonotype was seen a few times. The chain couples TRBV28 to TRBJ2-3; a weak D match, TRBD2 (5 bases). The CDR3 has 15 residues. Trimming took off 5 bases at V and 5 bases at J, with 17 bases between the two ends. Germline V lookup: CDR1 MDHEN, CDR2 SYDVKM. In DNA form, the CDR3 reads TGTGCCAGCAGTCCCGGAGGAGACTATAGAGATACGCAGTATTTT. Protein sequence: CASSPGGDYRDTQYF.

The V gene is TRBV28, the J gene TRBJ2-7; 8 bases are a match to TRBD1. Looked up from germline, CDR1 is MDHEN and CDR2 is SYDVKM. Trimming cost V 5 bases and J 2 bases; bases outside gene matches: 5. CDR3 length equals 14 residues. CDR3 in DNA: TGTGCCAGCAGTACCGGGACAGGTCCCTACGAGCAGTACTTC. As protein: CASSTGTGPYEQYF.

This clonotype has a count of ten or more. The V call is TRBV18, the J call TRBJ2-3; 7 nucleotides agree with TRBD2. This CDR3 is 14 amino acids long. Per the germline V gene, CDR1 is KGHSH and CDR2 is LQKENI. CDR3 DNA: TGTGCTACGTCTAGCGGAGTTAGCACAGATACGCAGTATTTT. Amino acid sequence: CATSSGVSTDTQYF.

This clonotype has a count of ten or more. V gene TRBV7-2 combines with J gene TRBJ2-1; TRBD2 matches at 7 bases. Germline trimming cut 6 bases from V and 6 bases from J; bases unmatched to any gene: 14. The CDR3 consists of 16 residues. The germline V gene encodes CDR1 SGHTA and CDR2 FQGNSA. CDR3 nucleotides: TGTGCCAGCAGTACTAACGGGGGGAGATCGGGCAATGAGCAGTTCTTC. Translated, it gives CASSTNGGRSGNEQFF.

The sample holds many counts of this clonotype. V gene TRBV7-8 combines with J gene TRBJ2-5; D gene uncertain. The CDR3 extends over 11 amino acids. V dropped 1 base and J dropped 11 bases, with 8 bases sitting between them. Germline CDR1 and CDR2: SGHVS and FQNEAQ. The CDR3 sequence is CASSLEHLQYF. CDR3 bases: TGTGCCAGCAGCTTAGAGCACTTGCAGTACTTC.